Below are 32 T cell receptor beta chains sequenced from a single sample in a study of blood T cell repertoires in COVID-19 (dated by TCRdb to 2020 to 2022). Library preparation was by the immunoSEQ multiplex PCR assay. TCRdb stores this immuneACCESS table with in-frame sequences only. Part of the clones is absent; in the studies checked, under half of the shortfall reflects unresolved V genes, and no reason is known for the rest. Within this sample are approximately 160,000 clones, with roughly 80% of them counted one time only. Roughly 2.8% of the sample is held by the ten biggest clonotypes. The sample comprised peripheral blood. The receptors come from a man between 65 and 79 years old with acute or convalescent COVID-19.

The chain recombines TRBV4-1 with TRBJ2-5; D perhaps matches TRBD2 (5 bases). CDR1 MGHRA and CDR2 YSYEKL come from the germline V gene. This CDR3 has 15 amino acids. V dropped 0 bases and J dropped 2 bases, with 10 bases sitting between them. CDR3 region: CASSQDGSSQETQYF. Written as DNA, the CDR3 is TGCGCCAGCAGCCAAGATGGGAGTAGTCAAGAGACCCAGTACTTC.

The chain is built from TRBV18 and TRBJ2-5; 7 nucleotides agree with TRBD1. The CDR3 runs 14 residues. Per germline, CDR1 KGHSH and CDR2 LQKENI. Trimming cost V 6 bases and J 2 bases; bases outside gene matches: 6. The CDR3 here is CASSRTGVQETQYF. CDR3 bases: TGTGCCAGCTCTAGGACAGGCGTACAAGAGACCCAGTACTTC.

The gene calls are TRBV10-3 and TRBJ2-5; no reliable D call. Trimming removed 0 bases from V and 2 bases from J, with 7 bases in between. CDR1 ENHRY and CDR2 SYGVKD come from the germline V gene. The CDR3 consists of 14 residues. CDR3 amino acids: CAISESQEQETQYF. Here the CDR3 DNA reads TGTGCCATCAGTGAGTCCCAGGAACAAGAGACCCAGTACTTC.

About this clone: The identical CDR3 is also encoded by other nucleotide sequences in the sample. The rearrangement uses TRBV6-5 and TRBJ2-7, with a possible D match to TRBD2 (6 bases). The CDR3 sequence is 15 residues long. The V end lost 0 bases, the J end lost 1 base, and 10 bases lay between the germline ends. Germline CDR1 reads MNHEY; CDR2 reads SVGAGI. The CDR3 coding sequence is TGTGCCAGCAGTTACTCGACCGGGGGATCCTACGAGCAGTACTTC. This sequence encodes CASSYSTGGSYEQYF.

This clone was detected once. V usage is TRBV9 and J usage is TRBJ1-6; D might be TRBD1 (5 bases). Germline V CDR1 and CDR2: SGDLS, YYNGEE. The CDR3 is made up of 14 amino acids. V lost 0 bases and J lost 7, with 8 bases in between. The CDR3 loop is CASSVGQGNSPLHF. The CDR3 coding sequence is TGTGCCAGCAGCGTAGGTCAGGGAAATTCACCCCTCCACTTT.

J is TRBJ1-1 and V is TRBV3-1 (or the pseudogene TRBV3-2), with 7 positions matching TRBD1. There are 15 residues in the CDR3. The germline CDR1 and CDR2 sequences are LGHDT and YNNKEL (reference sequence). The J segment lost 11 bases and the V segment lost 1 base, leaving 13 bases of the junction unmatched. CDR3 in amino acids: CASSQGTLGQVGAFF. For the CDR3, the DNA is TGTGCCAGCAGCCAAGGCACCCTTGGACAGGTCGGGGCTTTCTTT.

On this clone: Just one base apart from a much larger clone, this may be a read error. CDR3 DNA: TGTGCCAGCAGCCTAAAAGAGACCCAGTACTTC. Its protein product is CASSLKETQYF. The gene calls are TRBV3-1 (or the pseudogene TRBV3-2) and TRBJ2-5, with D uncertain. V lost 4 bases, J lost 3 bases, and 3 bases lay in between. Per the germline V gene, CDR1 is LGHDT and CDR2 is YNNKEL (reference sequence). The CDR3 is 11 residues long.

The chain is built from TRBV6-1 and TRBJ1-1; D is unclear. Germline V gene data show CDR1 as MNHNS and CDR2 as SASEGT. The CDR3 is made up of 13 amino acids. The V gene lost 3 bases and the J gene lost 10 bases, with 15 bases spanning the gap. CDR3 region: CASSDGEALGAFF. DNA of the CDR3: TGTGCCAGCAGTGACGGAGAGGCGCTTGGAGCTTTCTTT.

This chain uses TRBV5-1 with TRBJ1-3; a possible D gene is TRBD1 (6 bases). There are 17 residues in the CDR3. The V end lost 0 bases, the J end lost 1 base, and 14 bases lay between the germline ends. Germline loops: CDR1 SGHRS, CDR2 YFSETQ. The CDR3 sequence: CASSLEPTGQSGNTIYF. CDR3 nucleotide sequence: TGCGCCAGCAGCTTGGAACCGACAGGACAATCTGGAAACACCATATATTTT.

The CDR3 here is CASRMTSTDTQYF. CDR3 coding DNA: TGTGCCAGCAGGATGACTAGCACAGATACGCAGTATTTT. V and J are TRBV5-6 and TRBJ2-3; D unclear. V was pared by 5 bases and J by 0 bases, with 7 bases between. Germline V gene lookup returns CDR1 SGHDT and CDR2 YYEEEE. The CDR3 is made up of 13 amino acids.

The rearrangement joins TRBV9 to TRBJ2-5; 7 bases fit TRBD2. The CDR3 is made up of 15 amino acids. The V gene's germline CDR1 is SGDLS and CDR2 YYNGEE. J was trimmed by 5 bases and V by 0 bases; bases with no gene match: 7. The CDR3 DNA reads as TGTGCCAGCAGCGTAGGGGCGGGAGCGGTTGAGACCCAGTACTTC. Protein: CASSVGAGAVETQYF.

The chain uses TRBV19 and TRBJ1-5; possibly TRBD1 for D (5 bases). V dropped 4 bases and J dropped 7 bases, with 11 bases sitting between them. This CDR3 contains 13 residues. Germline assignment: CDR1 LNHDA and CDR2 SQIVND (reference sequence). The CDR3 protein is CASSTQQGQPQHF. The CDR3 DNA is TGTGCCAGTAGTACCCAGCAGGGCCAGCCCCAGCATTTT.

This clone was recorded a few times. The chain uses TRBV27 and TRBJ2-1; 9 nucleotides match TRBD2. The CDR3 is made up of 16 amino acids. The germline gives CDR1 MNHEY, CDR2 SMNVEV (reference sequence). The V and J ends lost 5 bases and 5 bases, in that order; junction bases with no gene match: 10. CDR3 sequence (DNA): TGTGCCAGCAGTCTACTCGAATCTAGCGGGGACAATGAGCAGTTCTTC. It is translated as CASSLLESSGDNEQFF.

CDR3 region: CASSESTGGNQPQHF. CDR3 sequence (DNA): TGCGCCAGCAGTGAGTCGACGGGAGGGAATCAGCCCCAGCATTTT. This chain connects TRBV10-2 to TRBJ1-5; D remains unclear. V lost 0 bases to trimming and J lost 4 bases, with 10 bases between them. Germline lookup yields CDR1 WSHSY and CDR2 SAAADI. The CDR3 loop spans 15 amino acids.

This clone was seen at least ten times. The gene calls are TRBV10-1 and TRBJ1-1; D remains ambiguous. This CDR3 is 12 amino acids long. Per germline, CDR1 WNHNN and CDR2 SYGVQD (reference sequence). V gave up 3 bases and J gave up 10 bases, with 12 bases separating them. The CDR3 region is CASSEAGVLAFF. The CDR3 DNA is TGCGCCAGCAGTGAAGCCGGAGTCCTAGCTTTCTTT.

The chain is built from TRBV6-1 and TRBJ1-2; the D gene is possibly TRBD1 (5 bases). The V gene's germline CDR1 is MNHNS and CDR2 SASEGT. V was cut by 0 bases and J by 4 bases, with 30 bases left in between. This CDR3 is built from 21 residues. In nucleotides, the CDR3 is TGTGCCAGCAGTGAAGCGCTTGCTAGGGGTTCCGTTCCCCCTTTTGCCTATGGCTACACCTTC. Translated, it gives CASSEALARGSVPPFAYGYTF.

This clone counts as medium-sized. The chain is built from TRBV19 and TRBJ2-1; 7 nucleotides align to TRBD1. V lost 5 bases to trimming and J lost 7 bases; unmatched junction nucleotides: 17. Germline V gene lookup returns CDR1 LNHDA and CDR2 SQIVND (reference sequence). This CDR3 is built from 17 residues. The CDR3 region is CASSPSSQGPRLNEQFF. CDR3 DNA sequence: TGTGCCAGTAGTCCCTCCTCACAGGGGCCCCGGTTGAATGAGCAGTTCTTC.

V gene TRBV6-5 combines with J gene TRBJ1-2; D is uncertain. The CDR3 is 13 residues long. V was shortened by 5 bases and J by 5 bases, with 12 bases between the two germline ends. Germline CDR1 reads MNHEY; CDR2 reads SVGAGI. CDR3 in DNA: TGTGCCAGCAGTCCCTCCTACGTATATGGCTACACCTTC. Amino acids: CASSPSYVYGYTF.

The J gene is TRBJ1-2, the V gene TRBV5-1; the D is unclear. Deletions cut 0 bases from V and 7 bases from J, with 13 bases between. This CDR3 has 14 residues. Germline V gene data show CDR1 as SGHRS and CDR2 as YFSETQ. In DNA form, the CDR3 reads TGCGCCAGCAGCTTGGAGGGAGAGAAAGGTGGCTACACCTTC. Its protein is CASSLEGEKGGYTF.

CDR3 sequence reads: CASSTAGSGNQPQHF. The CDR3 DNA sequence: TGTGCCAGCAGTACCGCGGGCTCCGGCAATCAGCCCCAGCATTTT. The V and J genes are TRBV6-6 and TRBJ1-5; D ambiguous. Trimming removed 5 bases at V and 2 bases at J, with 13 bases between. Germline loops: CDR1 MNHNY, CDR2 SVGAGI (reference sequence). The CDR3 covers 15 residues.

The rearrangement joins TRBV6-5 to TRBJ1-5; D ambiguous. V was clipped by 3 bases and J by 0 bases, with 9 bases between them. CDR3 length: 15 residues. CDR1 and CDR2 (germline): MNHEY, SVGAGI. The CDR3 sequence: CASSYSTNSNQPQHF. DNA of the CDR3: TGTGCCAGCAGTTATAGCACCAATAGCAATCAGCCCCAGCATTTT.

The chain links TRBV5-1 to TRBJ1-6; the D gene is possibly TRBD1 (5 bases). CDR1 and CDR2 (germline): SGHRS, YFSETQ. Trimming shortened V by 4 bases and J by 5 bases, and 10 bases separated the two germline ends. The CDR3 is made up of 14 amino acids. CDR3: CASSPREDNSPLHF. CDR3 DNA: TGCGCCAGCAGCCCCAGGGAGGATAATTCACCCCTCCACTTT.

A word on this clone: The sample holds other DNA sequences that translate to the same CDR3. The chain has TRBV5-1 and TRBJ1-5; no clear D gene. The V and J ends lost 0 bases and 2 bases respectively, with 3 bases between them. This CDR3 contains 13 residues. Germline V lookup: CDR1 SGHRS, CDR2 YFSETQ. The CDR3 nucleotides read TGCGCCAGCAGCTTGGCAGGCAATCAGCCCCAGCATTTT. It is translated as CASSLAGNQPQHF.

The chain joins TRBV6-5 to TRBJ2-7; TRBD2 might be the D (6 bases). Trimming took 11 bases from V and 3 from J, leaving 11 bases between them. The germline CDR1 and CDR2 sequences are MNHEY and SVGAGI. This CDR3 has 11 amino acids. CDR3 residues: CASGLFYEQYF. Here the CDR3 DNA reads TGTGCCTCGGGACTTTTCTACGAGCAGTACTTC.

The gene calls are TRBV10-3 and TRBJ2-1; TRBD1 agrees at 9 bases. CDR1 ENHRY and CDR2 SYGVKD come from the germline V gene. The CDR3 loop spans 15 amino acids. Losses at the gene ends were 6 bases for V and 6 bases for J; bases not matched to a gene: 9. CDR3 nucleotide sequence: TGTGCCATCAGAAACACCGGGACAGGGCCCAATGAGCAGTTCTTC. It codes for CAIRNTGTGPNEQFF.

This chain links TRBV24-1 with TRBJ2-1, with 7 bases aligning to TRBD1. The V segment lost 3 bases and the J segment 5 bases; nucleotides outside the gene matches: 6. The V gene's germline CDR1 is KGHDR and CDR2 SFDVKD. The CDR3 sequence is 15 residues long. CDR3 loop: CATSDDRERNNEQFF. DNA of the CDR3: TGTGCCACCAGTGATGACAGGGAGAGGAACAATGAGCAGTTCTTC.

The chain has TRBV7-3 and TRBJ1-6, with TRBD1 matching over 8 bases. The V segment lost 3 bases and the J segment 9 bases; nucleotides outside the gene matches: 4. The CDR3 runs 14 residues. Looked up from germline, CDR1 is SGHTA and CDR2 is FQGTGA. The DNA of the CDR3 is TGTGCCAGCAGCTTGGGACAGGAGAGTTCACCCCTCCACTTT. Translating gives CASSLGQESSPLHF.

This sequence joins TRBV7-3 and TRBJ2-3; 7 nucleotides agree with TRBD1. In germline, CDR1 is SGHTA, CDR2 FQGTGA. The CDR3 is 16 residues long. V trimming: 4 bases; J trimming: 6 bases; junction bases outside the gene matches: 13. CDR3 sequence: CASSSTGWGVLDTQYF. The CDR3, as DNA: TGTGCCAGCAGCTCGACAGGGTGGGGAGTTTTGGATACGCAGTATTTT.

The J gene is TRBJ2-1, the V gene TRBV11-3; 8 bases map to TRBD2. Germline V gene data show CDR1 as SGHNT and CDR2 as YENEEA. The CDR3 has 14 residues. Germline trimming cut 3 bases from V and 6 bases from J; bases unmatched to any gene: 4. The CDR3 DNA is TGTGCCAGCAGCTTCCTCCTAGCGGGCAATGAGCAGTTCTTC. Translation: CASSFLLAGNEQFF.

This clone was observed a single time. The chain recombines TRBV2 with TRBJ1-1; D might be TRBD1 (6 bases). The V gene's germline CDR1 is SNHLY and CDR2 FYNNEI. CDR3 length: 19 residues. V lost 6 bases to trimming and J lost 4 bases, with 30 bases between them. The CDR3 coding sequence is TGTGCCAGCAGGCCATCTTGGGGGGGGCGTCCGGCCTTGGGCACTGAAGCTTTCTTT. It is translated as CASRPSWGGRPALGTEAFF.

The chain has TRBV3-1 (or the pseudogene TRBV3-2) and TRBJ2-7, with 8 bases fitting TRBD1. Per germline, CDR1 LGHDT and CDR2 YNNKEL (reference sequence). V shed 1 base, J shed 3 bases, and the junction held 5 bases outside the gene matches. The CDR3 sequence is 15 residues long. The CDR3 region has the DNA TGTGCCAGCAGCCAAGTGGGACAGGCGAACTACGAGCAGTACTTC. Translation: CASSQVGQANYEQYF.

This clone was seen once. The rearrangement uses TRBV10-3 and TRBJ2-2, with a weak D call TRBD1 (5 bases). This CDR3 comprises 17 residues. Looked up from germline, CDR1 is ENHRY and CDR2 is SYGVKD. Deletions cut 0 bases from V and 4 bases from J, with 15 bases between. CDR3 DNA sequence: TGTGCCATCAGTGAGTCTGTGGGGCGAAACTTCACCGGGGAGCTGTTTTTT. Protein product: CAISESVGRNFTGELFF.